These 31 T cell receptor beta chains were sequenced from one sample in a study of CD8+CD57+ T cells in acquired aplastic anemia. Both TCR beta VDJ combination and CDR3 sequence profiling were carried out. Genomic DNA was the template for this profiling. TCRdb independently ran MiXCR on the reads; one entry per CDR3 protein. The sample carries 180,000 or so distinct CDR3 sequences, just over 45% recorded once. Material: sorted CD4+, CD8+, or CD8+CD57+ T cells (not recorded which) from PBMCs. All receptors come from a human donor in good health.

CDR3 DNA sequence: TGTGCCTGGAGTGCGGGGGGTAGCGGGGAGCTGTTTTTT. It is translated as CAWSAGGSGELFF. The V gene is TRBV30, the J gene TRBJ2-2, with 7 bases that match TRBD2. This CDR3 spans 13 amino acids. Trimming removed 1 base from V and 7 bases from J; junction bases left unmatched: 3. CDR1 and CDR2 (germline): GTSNPN, SVGIG (reference sequence).

This clonotype was picked up many times. The chain joins TRBV12-3 or TRBV12-4 to TRBJ1-4; tentatively, D is TRBD1 (5 bases). CDR3 length: 14 residues. The CDR3 protein is CASRAGWTNEKLFF. CDR3 nucleotide sequence: TGTGCATCCAGGGCGGGTTGGACTAATGAAAAACTGTTTTTT.

This sequence joins TRBV19 and TRBJ1-1, with D possibly matching TRBD1 (6 bases). This CDR3 has 14 amino acids. Between the trimmed V and J ends, which lost 7 bases and 0 bases, there was a span of 12 bases. Per the germline V gene, CDR1 is LNHDA and CDR2 is SQIVND (reference sequence). The CDR3 DNA reads TGTGCCAGTATTAGGGGGGGAATGAACACTGAAGCTTTCTTT. It encodes CASIRGGMNTEAFF.

This clonotype was counted ten times or more. The chain is built from TRBV20-1 and TRBJ2-1; 10 bases match TRBD2. CDR3 size: 17 residues. V lost 6 bases and J lost 0; bases outside the gene matches: 11. The germline gives CDR1 DFQATT, CDR2 SNEGSKA (reference sequence). The CDR3 spells CSAPTSGSPSSYNEQFF. The DNA for the CDR3 is TGCAGTGCACCGACTAGCGGGTCGCCTAGCTCCTACAATGAGCAGTTCTTC.

This clonotype was recorded many times. This chain connects TRBV7-9 to TRBJ2-3, with TRBD1 identical over 8 bases. V lost 5 bases and J lost 3; bases outside the gene matches: 16. The CDR3 extends over 18 amino acids. CDR1 is SEHNR, CDR2 FQNEAQ, per germline (reference sequence). CDR3 DNA sequence: TGTGCCAGCAGCCCCGGGACAGGTCGGATTTCGATTACAGATACGCAGTATTTT. Translating gives CASSPGTGRISITDTQYF.

As concerns this clonotype: A read error may be the cause here, since a much bigger clone is one base away. This rearrangement joins TRBV5-1 to TRBJ1-3, with TRBD1 identical over 9 bases. Looked up from germline, CDR1 is SGHRS and CDR2 is YFSETQ. The CDR3 covers 17 residues. The DNA of the CDR3 is TGCGCCAGCAGCTACAGGACAGGGGAGTTCTCTGGAAACACCATATGTTTT. The encoded protein is CASSYRTGEFSGNTICF.

This clonotype was found once. The chain is built from TRBV20-1 and TRBJ2-7; 13 nucleotides line up with TRBD2. CDR1 is DFQATT and CDR2 is SNEGSKA in the germline V gene (reference sequence). CDR3 length: 15 residues. V gave up 2 bases and J gave up 6 bases; unmatched junction bases: 7. In nucleotides, the CDR3 is TGCAGTGCTAGACTCGGACTAGCGGGAGTCTCCGAGCAGTACTTC. Translated: CSARLGLAGVSEQYF.

The table lists this clonotype with many counts. This chain connects TRBV6-1 to TRBJ2-5; TRBD2 aligns across 7 bases. Looked up from germline, CDR1 is MNHNS and CDR2 is SASEGT. Unmatched junction bases numbered 4, after V lost 4 bases and J lost 5 bases. The CDR3 has 13 amino acids. The CDR3 region has the DNA TGTGCCAGCAGTGTGGGACTAATGGAGACCCAGTACTTC. Amino acids: CASSVGLMETQYF.

This clonotype was seen a handful of times. The V gene is TRBV28, the J gene TRBJ1-2; D possibly corresponds to TRBD1 (6 bases). V gave up 2 bases and J gave up 4 bases, with 14 bases separating them. CDR3 size: 15 residues. The germline CDR1 and CDR2 sequences are MDHEN and SYDVKM. CDR3 in DNA: TGTGCCAGCAGTTTAGCGGGGGGCTTGGGCTATGGCTACACCTTC. Encoded protein: CASSLAGGLGYGYTF.

This clonotype came up once. The CDR3 DNA is TGTGCCAGCAGCCGGACAGGGAATGTTTCACCCCTCCACTTT. Its translation: CASSRTGNVSPLHF. The rearrangement uses TRBV7-8 and TRBJ1-6, with 8 bases identical to TRBD1. Trimming removed 5 bases from V and 9 bases from J; junction bases left unmatched: 6. This CDR3 is built from 14 residues. Germline CDR1 reads SGHVS; CDR2 reads FQNEAQ.

This clonotype occurred many times. This chain links TRBV24-1 with TRBJ2-1, with 10 bases that match TRBD2. Germline assignment: CDR1 KGHDR and CDR2 SFDVKD. The CDR3 contains 13 residues. Trimming removed 4 bases from V and 15 bases from J; junction bases left unmatched: 8. The CDR3 protein is CATSENSGRPRFF. CDR3 DNA: TGTGCCACCAGTGAGAATAGCGGGAGGCCGAGGTTCTTC.

The gene calls are TRBV20-1 and TRBJ2-1; 7 bases fit TRBD1. The V gene end was trimmed by 6 bases and the J gene end by 8 bases; junction bases not matched to a gene: 10. Germline lookup yields CDR1 DFQATT and CDR2 SNEGSKA (reference sequence). The CDR3 covers 13 residues. CDR3 nucleotides: TGCAGTGCGCGAGCGGACAGGAGAGATGAGCAGTTCTTC. Translation gives CSARADRRDEQFF.

Turning to this clonotype: As the CDR3 is not closed by the conserved phenylalanine or tryptophan, this likely results from a read error. This chain uses TRBV4-1 with TRBJ2-2; unclear D gene. The CDR3 has 15 residues. Germline CDR1 MGHRA, CDR2 YSYEKL. Between the trimmed V and J ends, which lost 7 bases and 3 bases, there was a span of 15 bases. This CDR3 reads CASKFGEMDTGELFS. DNA of the CDR3: TGCGCCAGCAAGTTCGGTGAAATGGACACCGGGGAGCTGTTTTCT.

The chain is built from TRBV9 and TRBJ1-6; D call uncertain. CDR1 is SGDLS and CDR2 is YYNGEE in the germline V gene. The CDR3 totals 13 residues. The V end lost 0 bases, the J end lost 12 bases, and 10 bases lay between the germline ends. The CDR3 loop reads CASSVAGSEPLHF. For the CDR3, the DNA is TGTGCCAGCAGCGTAGCAGGCTCCGAACCCCTCCACTTT. Full variable domain (remainder filled in from reference TRBV9 and TRBJ1-6): DSGVTQTPKHLITATGQRVTLRCSPRSGDLSVYWYQQSLDQGLQFLIQYYNGEERAKGNILERFSAQQFPDLHSELNLSSLELGDSALYFCASSVAGSEPLHFGNGTRLTVT.

CDR3 amino acids: CASSRTGYGYTF. The CDR3 DNA is TGTGCCAGTAGCCGGACAGGCTATGGCTACACCTTC. This chain connects TRBV19 to TRBJ1-2; 7 bases are shared with TRBD1. Trimming removed 6 bases from V and 4 bases from J; junction bases left unmatched: 2. Germline V gene data show CDR1 as LNHDA and CDR2 as SQIVND (reference sequence). The CDR3 is 12 amino acids.

This clonotype appeared a few times. The rearrangement joins TRBV29-1 to TRBJ2-7; 7 nucleotides align to TRBD2. V lost 2 bases and J lost 8; bases outside the gene matches: 12. The CDR3 contains 14 residues. Germline CDR1 reads SQVTM; CDR2 reads ANQGSEA. Here the CDR3 reads CSVEPPGRPTKQYF. The CDR3 DNA is TGCAGCGTTGAACCTCCCGGGAGGCCTACGAAGCAGTACTTC.

This clonotype was seen only a few times. The V gene is TRBV6-1, the J gene TRBJ2-3; 7 bases map to TRBD2. Germline lookup yields CDR1 MNHNS and CDR2 SASEGT. The CDR3 is made up of 16 amino acids. The V segment lost 4 bases and the J segment 4 bases; nucleotides outside the gene matches: 11. Written as DNA, the CDR3 is TGTGCCAGCAGTGTTCGAGCGGGGCCGAGGCCAGATACGCAGTATTTT. Translating gives CASSVRAGPRPDTQYF.

This sequence joins TRBV20-1 and TRBJ2-3; D remains unclear. Germline loops: CDR1 DFQATT, CDR2 SNEGSKA (reference sequence). This CDR3 has 14 amino acids. The V gene lost 6 bases and the J gene lost 2 bases, with 15 bases spanning the gap. The CDR3 is CSAPGIPITDTQYF. The CDR3 DNA follows: TGCAGTGCCCCTGGCATTCCTATCACAGATACGCAGTATTTT.

This clonotype showed up many times. This rearrangement joins TRBV24-1 to TRBJ2-3; D unresolved. V was shortened by 4 bases and J by 4 bases, with 14 bases between the two germline ends. CDR1 KGHDR and CDR2 SFDVKD come from the germline V gene. This CDR3 contains 15 residues. CDR3 residues: CATSEGRASSDTQYF. Here the CDR3 DNA reads TGTGCCACCAGTGAAGGACGGGCTAGTTCAGATACGCAGTATTTT.

The chain carries TRBV28 and TRBJ2-4; D gene unclear. The germline CDR1 and CDR2 sequences are MDHEN and SYDVKM. The CDR3 loop spans 13 amino acids. V shed 8 bases and J shed 0 bases, with 8 bases lying between them. The CDR3 DNA follows: TGTGCCAGCGCGTTAATAGCCAAAAACATTCAGTACTTC. Amino acid sequence: CASALIAKNIQYF.

This clonotype was seen repeatedly, ten times or more. The chain joins TRBV19 to TRBJ2-1; D call uncertain. The V gene lost 2 bases and the J gene lost 0 bases, with 8 bases spanning the gap. Germline CDR1 LNHDA, CDR2 SQIVND (reference sequence). This CDR3 has 15 residues. The DNA of the CDR3 is TGTGCCAGTAGTATAAAGCGTAGCTCCTACAATGAGCAGTTCTTC. It encodes CASSIKRSSYNEQFF.

This rearrangement joins TRBV20-1 to TRBJ1-6, with a tentative D call TRBD1 (5 bases). Trimming removed 8 bases from V and 7 bases from J, with 15 bases in between. The CDR3 runs to 13 residues. Germline CDR1 DFQATT, CDR2 SNEGSKA (reference sequence). CDR3 sequence: CSLRQTENSPLHF. DNA of the CDR3: TGCAGTCTAAGACAGACGGAGAATTCACCCCTCCACTTT.

The chain carries TRBV6-2 or TRBV6-3 and TRBJ2-7, with D tentatively TRBD1 or TRBD2 (6 bases each). CDR1 is MNHEY and CDR2 is SVGEGT in the germline V gene. The V and J ends lost 1 base and 0 bases respectively, with 13 bases between them. There are 16 residues in the CDR3. The CDR3 reads CASSYYGGLASYEQYF. The CDR3 nucleotides read TGTGCCAGCAGTTACTATGGGGGGCTAGCCTCCTACGAGCAGTACTTC.

Comment on this clonotype: Since the CDR3 does not end with the conserved phenylalanine or tryptophan, this likely comes from a read error. The CDR3 bases are TGTGCCAGCAAATCGGCGGGATCTGTAGATACGCAGTATTTA. This codes for CASKSAGSVDTQYL. The gene calls are TRBV7-9 and TRBJ2-3; possible D gene TRBD2, 6 bases. This CDR3 has 14 residues. Deletions cut 7 bases from V and 5 bases from J, with 16 bases between. The germline V gene encodes CDR1 SEHNR and CDR2 FQNEAQ (reference sequence).

This clonotype was picked up a small number of times. The DNA of the CDR3 is TGTGCCAGCAGCCTCGGTACTACGACCTACGAGCAGTACTTC. It specifies CASSLGTTTYEQYF. The rearrangement joins TRBV14 to TRBJ2-7; D is unclear. The germline V gene encodes CDR1 SGHDN and CDR2 FVKESK. The CDR3 is made up of 14 amino acids. V lost 4 bases and J 2 bases, leaving 12 bases between the germline ends. Drawing the rest from reference TRBV14 and TRBJ2-7, the complete variable domain is EAGVTQFPSHSVIEKGQTVTLRCDPISGHDNLYWYRRVMGKEIKFLLHFVKESKQDESGMPNNRFLAERTGGTYSTLKVQPAELEDSGVYFCASSLGTTTYEQYFGPGTRLTVT.

The genes are TRBV18 and TRBJ2-3; 11 bases line up with TRBD2. Germline V gene lookup returns CDR1 KGHSH and CDR2 LQKENI. This CDR3 is 16 amino acids long. Trimming cost V 1 base and J 4 bases; bases outside gene matches: 4. The CDR3 bases are TGTGCCAGCTCACCACTAGCGGGAGGGCCCCCAGATACGCAGTATTTT. Its translation is CASSPLAGGPPDTQYF.

Points on this clonotype: A read error is possible here, since a much larger clone lies one base away. The chain carries TRBV7-2 and TRBJ1-2; TRBD1 matches 7 bases. V was clipped by 3 bases and J by 4 bases; unmatched bases: 8. CDR1 is SGHTA and CDR2 is FQGNSA in the germline V gene. CDR3 length: 15 amino acids. CDR3 residues: CASSLYRGSGYGYTF. The CDR3 DNA follows: TGTGCCAGCAGCTTGTACAGGGGTTCAGGCTATGGCTACACCTTC.

With respect to this clonotype: A read error is possible here, since a much larger clone lies one base away. This rearrangement joins TRBV5-1 to TRBJ2-5; 11 bases are shared with TRBD1. The CDR3 runs 13 residues. The J segment lost 4 bases and the V segment lost 7 bases, leaving 3 bases of the junction unmatched. Germline assignment: CDR1 SGHRS and CDR2 YFSETQ. This chain's CDR3 is CASGTGGRETQYF. CDR3 bases: TGCGCCAGCGGGACAGGGGGGAGAGAGACCCAGTACTTC.

The J gene is TRBJ2-6, the V gene TRBV27; 15 nucleotides agree with TRBD2. The CDR3 loop spans 18 amino acids. The V gene end was trimmed by 5 bases and the J gene end by 0 bases; junction bases not matched to a gene: 2. The germline CDR1 and CDR2 sequences are MNHEY and SMNVEV (reference sequence). The CDR3 bases are TGTGCCAGCAGTCGGACTAGCGGGGGGGACTCTGGGGCCAACGTCCTGACTTTC. Residues: CASSRTSGGDSGANVLTF.

This chain joins TRBV9 and TRBJ2-2; D unresolved. The CDR3 extends over 16 amino acids. V gave up 4 bases and J gave up 2 bases, with 15 bases separating them. Germline CDR1 and CDR2: SGDLS and YYNGEE. For the CDR3, the DNA is TGTGCCAGCAGCTCTCCTAAGTCCTCAAACACCGGGGAGCTGTTTTTT. Protein product: CASSSPKSSNTGELFF.

This clonotype came up once. The V and J genes are TRBV29-1 and TRBJ1-3; D gene ambiguous. This CDR3 is 15 amino acids long. The V and J ends lost 7 bases and 1 base respectively, with 17 bases between them. The germline gives CDR1 SQVTM, CDR2 ANQGSEA. This chain's CDR3 is CSASTGIYSGNTIYF. CDR3 DNA: TGCAGCGCTTCGACGGGAATTTATTCTGGAAACACCATATATTTT. Full variable domain (rest looked up from reference TRBV29-1 and TRBJ1-3): SAVISQKPSRDICQRGTSLTIQCQVDSQVTMMFWYRQQPGQSLTLIATANQGSEATYESGFVIDKFPISRPNLTFSTLTVSNMSPEDSSIYLCSASTGIYSGNTIYFGEGSWLTVV.